This T cell receptor (beta chain) was identified during a study of blood T cell repertoires in COVID-19. Background on the study: Acute and convalescent COVID-19 specimens originated in the United States, Italy and Spain. T cells, B-cell-depleted T cells, or PBMCs supplied cDNA or gDNA.

Only in-frame clones appear in the TCRdb table, and some are missing; sequencing was by immunoSEQ multiplex PCR. This table has about 200,000 clones, 70% to 90% appearing once. Per germline, CDR1 SNHLY and CDR2 FYNNEI. V dropped 7 bases and J dropped 0 bases, with 9 bases sitting between them. This CDR3 contains 13 residues. This clone showed up just once. The chain couples TRBV2 to TRBJ1-2; possibly TRBD1 for D (5 bases). Sequenced: peripheral blood. This TCR came from a young man with active or convalescent COVID-19. The CDR3 sequence is CASTQDTNYGYTF. CDR3 sequence (DNA): TGTGCCAGCACCCAGGACACTAACTATGGCTACACCTTC.